The source of this T cell receptor beta chain is a study of cytomegalovirus exposure and HLA in healthy donors. Notes on the study in general: Productive rates of about 87% or about 30% were seen for most TCR beta V segments in an earlier analysis.

This CDR3 comprises 17 residues. Germline lookup yields CDR1 SGDLS and CDR2 YYNGEE. With 3 bases clipped from V and 5 bases from J, the junction kept 16 bases outside the gene matches. The study ran its PCR with 60 Vbeta and 13 Jbeta primers. Generated by immunoSEQ multiplex PCR, the TCRdb table keeps only in-frame clones and is missing some. The data show 100,000 to 150,000 clones, with around three quarters seen just once and 3.4% held by the top ten. Comment on this clone: Its antigen is not known.

The sample comprised PBMCs. This clonotype originated in a man between 25 and 39 years old in good health and CMV-seronegative. This rearrangement joins TRBV9 to TRBJ2-5, with TRBD2 matching over 7 bases. The CDR3 loop reads CASSGPSGLPGGETQYF. DNA for the CDR3: TGTGCCAGCAGCGGTCCTAGCGGACTACCAGGAGGGGAGACCCAGTACTTC.